This T cell receptor (beta chain) was recorded in a study of radiotherapy plus CTLA-4 blockade in lung cancer. The repertoire was sequenced with immunoSEQ multiplex PCR; TCRdb's copy has only in-frame clones and lacks some. The table includes about 98,000 clones, roughly four fifths detected once. The V end lost 1 base, the J end lost 5 bases, and 12 bases lay between the germline ends. The CDR3 length is 15 residues. The V gene's germline CDR1 is SGHTA and CDR2 FQGNSA. V usage is TRBV7-2 and J usage is TRBJ1-5, with D perhaps TRBD1 (6 bases). The sample was peripheral blood, taken from a patient treated with radiotherapy plus ipilimumab. This TCR was recovered from a human donor with non-small cell lung cancer who had a partial response to radiotherapy plus ipilimumab. CDR3 loop: CASSLVATGYQPQHF. The CDR3 DNA reads as TGTGCCAGCAGCTTAGTGGCGACAGGATATCAGCCCCAGCATTTT.